The entry below describes one T cell receptor beta chain. Its antigen is not known. The data stem from a study of cytomegalovirus exposure and HLA in healthy donors. Study at large: Inside one of the first data releases sat some 85 million unique TCRs taken from HLA-typed donors.

With V trimmed by 4 bases and J by 4 bases, 9 bases remained unmatched. This CDR3 has 15 residues. From germline, CDR1 is SGHRS and CDR2 YFSETQ. Overall study results and limits: Being indistinguishable, some V segments were excluded, TRBV6-2 and TRBV6-3 among them. Several of the most significant clusters appeared linked to common viral pathogens, based on a later analysis. Most TCR beta V segments were productive about 90% or about 30% of the time in an earlier analysis.

The PCR was carried out with 60 Vbeta primers and 13 Jbeta primers. This table comes from immunoSEQ multiplex PCR, and its TCRdb copy is limited to in-frame clones, with some not included. The sample holds 200,000 to 250,000 clones, approximately 79% seen once. The rearrangement uses TRBV5-1 and TRBJ2-7; TRBD2 matches 9 bases. The sequence derives from a girl aged 2-15 years in good health and CMV-seronegative. Sequenced material: PBMCs. The CDR3 DNA sequence: TGCGCCAGCAGCCTTGTAAGCGGGGGGTTTTACGAGCAGTACTTC. Translated, it gives CASSLVSGGFYEQYF.